These T cell receptor beta chains were read from a single sample in a study of blood T cell repertoires in COVID-19. Profiling relied on immunoSEQ multiplex PCR, and the TCRdb table lists in-frame clones only, not all of them. The sample includes 84,000 or so clones, roughly 80% of them seen just once. Sequencing was performed on peripheral blood. These receptors all come from a human donor in a cohort sampled during active COVID-19. Each CDR3 is given with its conserved first and last residue. A D gene is named only where the DNA matches it firmly. Where a row states a size, it is once, few, many or the class of an expanded clone; other rows omit it.

v_gene	j_gene	d_gene	abundance	CDR3nt	CDR3aa
TRBV30	TRBJ2-5	TRBD1	.	TGTGCCTGGACTGGGACAGTCCAAGAGACCCAGTACTTC	CAWTGTVQETQYF
TRBV11-2	TRBJ2-5	.	.	TGTGCCAGCAGCTTAGTCCGGGGGTTGTTAGTCTCAGAGACCCAGTACTTC	CASSLVRGLLVSETQYF
TRBV11-2	TRBJ2-5	.	few	TGTGCCAGCAGCTTAGAGGCGGGACAAGAGACCCAGTACTTC	CASSLEAGQETQYF
TRBV7-3	TRBJ2-3	TRBD1	.	TGTGCCAGCAGCGACTTTATACAGGGGCGGCAGTATTTT	CASSDFIQGRQYF
TRBV28	TRBJ1-5	.	.	TGTGCCAGCAGTTTATTCCGGGTCAGCAATCAGCCCCAGCATTTT	CASSLFRVSNQPQHF
TRBV18	TRBJ2-6	.	.	TGTGCCAGCTCACCACGGGCTGCAGGGCCGGGGGCCAACGTCCTGACTTTC	CASSPRAAGPGANVLTF
TRBV28	TRBJ2-3	TRBD2	.	TGTGCCAGCAGTCCTCAACTAGCGGGAGGGCCACACGGGGAAGATACGCAGTATTTT	CASSPQLAGGPHGEDTQYF
TRBV7-8	TRBJ2-3	TRBD2	.	TGTGCCAGCAGCCCATCGACTAGCGGCCCCATTAGCACAGATACGCAGTATTTT	CASSPSTSGPISTDTQYF
TRBV6-5	TRBJ2-5	.	.	TGTGCCAGCAGAGGGGGAGGGTTTGCGACCCAGTACTTC	CASRGGGFATQYF
TRBV18	TRBJ2-2	TRBD1	once	TGTGCCAGCTCACCAGGGACAGGGGCTGCCGGGGAGCTGTTTTTT	CASSPGTGAAGELFF
TRBV29-1	TRBJ2-2	TRBD1	.	TGCAGCGTTGGGCGGACAGGACAAACCGGGGAGCTGTTTTTT	CSVGRTGQTGELFF
TRBV7-6	TRBJ2-7	.	once	TGTGCCAGCAGCTCCCACTACCTTTCCGAGCAGTACTTC	CASSSHYLSEQYF
TRBV15	TRBJ1-3	TRBD1	.	TGTGCCACCAGCGGGGGACAGGCGACAGGGACTGGAAACACCATATATTTT	CATSGGQATGTGNTIYF
TRBV28	TRBJ2-7	.	.	TGTGCCAGCAGTGACACCTACGAGCAGTACTTC	CASSDTYEQYF
TRBV19	TRBJ2-5	.	.	TGTGCCAGTAGTATCCCGGGGGGCGGGGCTCAGACCCAGTACTTC	CASSIPGGGAQTQYF
TRBV15	TRBJ2-1	TRBD2	.	TGTGCCACCAGCAGAGACCGAGGGACTAGCGGCAATGAGCAGTTCTTC	CATSRDRGTSGNEQFF
TRBV18	TRBJ1-1	.	.	TGTGCCAGCTCACCTACTCCCGTGGGAGCCGAAGCTTTCTTT	CASSPTPVGAEAFF
TRBV29-1	TRBJ2-7	TRBD2	once	TGCAGCGTTGTCGACCGGGGGGGTTCCTACGAGCAGTACTTC	CSVVDRGGSYEQYF
TRBV20-1	TRBJ2-5	.	.	TGCAGTGCGGGCCGCCAAGAGACCCAGTACTTC	CSAGRQETQYF
TRBV19	TRBJ2-2	.	.	TGTGCCAGTAGCGGGAGTGGGAACACCGGGGAGCTGTTTTTT	CASSGSGNTGELFF
TRBV30	TRBJ2-2	.	.	TGTGCCTGGAGGGAGGGGCCCTGGGCCGGGGAGCTGTTTTTT	CAWREGPWAGELFF
TRBV12-3/TRBV12-4	TRBJ1-3	.	once	TGTGCCAGCAGTTTACTACGCGGAAACACCATATATTTT	CASSLLRGNTIYF
TRBV10-1	TRBJ2-1	TRBD2	.	TGCGCCAGCAGTTCCCGAAAGACTAGCGCCCAGAGCTCCTACAATGAGCAGTTCTTC	CASSSRKTSAQSSYNEQFF
TRBV15	TRBJ2-1	TRBD2	.	TGTGCCACCAGCAGAGATCGGGAGGGAGGCAATGAGCAGTTCTTC	CATSRDREGGNEQFF
TRBV6-2/TRBV6-3	TRBJ2-7	.	.	TGTGCCAGCAGTTACGACAGAAGGAGCTCCTACGAGCAGTACTTC	CASSYDRRSSYEQYF
TRBV4-3	TRBJ2-3	TRBD2	few	TGCGCCAGCAGCCGCCTTCTATCTAGCGGGAGCTCAGATACGCAGTATTTT	CASSRLLSSGSSDTQYF
TRBV18	TRBJ1-1	TRBD1	.	TGTGCCAGCTCTCCCTGGACAGGGGGCTCCGACACTGAAGCTTTCTTT	CASSPWTGGSDTEAFF
TRBV7-2	TRBJ2-7	.	.	TGTGCCAGCAGCTTAGCCGTGGGTCGAGGCGAGCAGTACTTC	CASSLAVGRGEQYF
TRBV12-3/TRBV12-4	TRBJ2-1	.	.	TGTGCCAGCAGTTTACCCCGGGGGGAGCAGTTCTTC	CASSLPRGEQFF
TRBV12-3/TRBV12-4	TRBJ1-1	.	once	TGTGCCGGCAGTTTTTCCCTCGGCACTGAAGCTTTCTTT	CAGSFSLGTEAFF
TRBV28	TRBJ2-5	TRBD2	.	TGTGCCGTCGAGCGGGAAGGGAAAGAGACCCAGTACTTC	CAVEREGKETQYF